This TCR beta chain was identified during a study of cytomegalovirus exposure and HLA in healthy donors. Study conclusions and caveats: Researchers reportedly found TCR beta sequences accurately predicted most subjects' HLA-A and HLA-B alleles. The likely explanation for a cluster of highly shared sequence variants was sequencing artifact. According to an earlier analysis, most TCR beta V segments yielded productive rearrangements about 90% or about 30% of the time.

The CDR3 consists of 17 residues. Germline V CDR1 and CDR2: SGDLS, YYNGEE. J was trimmed by 7 bases and V by 0 bases; bases with no gene match: 15. With 60 Vbeta and 13 Jbeta primers, the PCR was carried out. Original methodology: Per a later analysis, the number of unique TCR beta chains was around 79 million, of which around 9.9 million were shared. The table came from immunoSEQ multiplex PCR; TCRdb's copy has only in-frame clones and leaves some out. The DNA gave D and trimming, while V, J and clone size come from that table. The sample lists about 140,000 clones; roughly 84% were seen once. In its sample, this clone was seen once. Its specificity is unknown.

This clonotype originated in a boy between 2 and 15 years old in good health and CMV-seronegative. This sequence joins TRBV9 and TRBJ1-1, with 7 bases matching TRBD1. Sequenced sample: PBMCs. CDR3 sequence (DNA): TGTGCCAGCAGCGTAGTAGGGGGCGGGGGGAAGGGTGGTGAAGCTTTCTTT. This translates into CASSVVGGGGKGGEAFF.